One sample yielded the 26 T cell receptor beta chains listed below, sequenced in a study of T cell clusters in autoimmune cytopenias. TRB was amplified by touch-down multiplex PCR, primer pools A and B combined. Reanalyzing the multiplex PCR reads, TCRdb keeps one entry per CDR3 protein, without DNA. This listing includes about 8,100 distinct CDR3 sequences. Each sample's input was approximately 0.25 ug genomic DNA, 30,000 to 45,000 genome equivalents. What was sequenced was peripheral blood. Receptors were obtained from a human donor with an autoimmune cytopenia or autoimmune hepatitis (not recorded which).

V is TRBV12-3 or TRBV12-4 and J is TRBJ2-6; absent DNA, TCRdb's TRBD1 call cannot be checked. The CDR3 consists of 15 residues. The CDR3 is CASRPWGGGANVLTF.

The chain is built from TRBV25-1 and TRBJ2-6. The V gene's germline CDR1 is MGHDK and CDR2 SYGVNS. The CDR3 is 13 residues long. The CDR3 loop reads CASSVTGANVLTF.

This clonotype shows up as medium-sized by frequency. The chain links TRBV29-1 to TRBJ1-1. From germline, CDR1 is SQVTM and CDR2 ANQGSEA. The CDR3 sequence is 12 residues long. The CDR3 region is CSGGGRHTEAFF. The entire variable domain, with the rest obtained from reference TRBV29-1 and TRBJ1-1, is as follows: SAVISQKPSRDICQRGTSLTIQCQVDSQVTMMFWYRQQPGQSLTLIATANQGSEATYESGFVIDKFPISRPNLTFSTLTVSNMSPEDSSIYLCSGGGRHTEAFFGQGTRLTVV.

This clonotype shows up as medium-sized (0.01 to 0.1%) by frequency. V gene TRBV27 combines with J gene TRBJ2-3; TCRdb's D call, TRBD1, is unchecked because there is no DNA. Per the germline V gene, CDR1 is MNHEY and CDR2 is SMNVEV (reference sequence). CDR3 size: 15 residues. The CDR3 is CASTRRGVSTDTQYF.

The chain is built from TRBV11-3 and TRBJ2-7. The germline V gene has CDR1 SGHNT and CDR2 YENEEA. The CDR3 runs 13 residues. CDR3 sequence: CASSPSNSREQYF.

Considering frequency, this clonotype is medium-sized (0.01 to 0.1%). V usage is TRBV19 and J usage is TRBJ1-6; TCRdb's assignment of TRBD1 cannot be checked, as there is no DNA. The germline CDR1 and CDR2 sequences are LNHDA and SQIVND (reference sequence). The CDR3 covers 15 residues. CDR3 residues: CASSIRDPLGAPLHF.

The chain uses TRBV6-2 or TRBV6-3 and TRBJ1-1; as DNA is missing, the TRBD1 call by TCRdb cannot be tested. Looked up from germline, CDR1 is MNHEY and CDR2 is SVGEGT. CDR3 length: 13 amino acids. This chain's CDR3 is CASSSQGSSEAFF.

This chain links TRBV18 with TRBJ2-1; TCRdb designates TRBD1, a call that cannot be tested without DNA. The germline gives CDR1 KGHSH, CDR2 LQKENI. The CDR3 is 16 residues long. The CDR3 is CASSPPGAGGPNEQFF.

Considering frequency, this clonotype is medium-sized (0.01 to 0.1%). The chain couples TRBV19 to TRBJ1-4; the TCRdb D gene call, TRBD1, has no DNA to confirm it. CDR3 size: 16 residues. Germline assignment: CDR1 LNHDA and CDR2 SQIVND (reference sequence). The CDR3 loop reads CASSIRGTVTGEKLFF. Using reference TRBV19 and TRBJ1-4 for the parts outside the CDR3, the full variable domain is DGGITQSPKYLFRKEGQNVTLSCEQNLNHDAMYWYRQDPGQGLRLIYYSQIVNDFQKGDIAEGYSVSREKKESFPLTVTSAQKNPTAFYLCASSIRGTVTGEKLFFGSGTQLSVL.

The chain joins TRBV30 to TRBJ1-6. CDR1 and CDR2 (germline): GTSNPN, SVGIG (reference sequence). The CDR3 runs 12 residues. CDR3 sequence reads: CAWSLWPLPLHF.

This clonotype is medium-sized by frequency. The chain is built from TRBV5-5 and TRBJ1-1. Germline V lookup: CDR1 SGHKS, CDR2 YYEKEE (reference sequence). CDR3 length: 16 amino acids. The CDR3 reads CASSLIRWTKNTEAFF.

This clonotype is called medium-sized based on its frequency. V usage is TRBV29-1 and J usage is TRBJ2-7; TCRdb's assignment of TRBD2 cannot be checked, as there is no DNA. Germline CDR1 SQVTM, CDR2 ANQGSEA. CDR3 length equals 14 residues. CDR3 in amino acids: CSVAGPDISYEQYF.

The genes are TRBV6-2 or TRBV6-3 and TRBJ1-1. This CDR3 contains 13 residues. Germline V gene sequence: CDR1 MNHEY, CDR2 SVGEGT. The CDR3 reads CATRSFLVSEAFF.

The gene calls are TRBV12-3 or TRBV12-4 and TRBJ2-3. This CDR3 contains 11 residues. The CDR3 protein is CATTNKDTQYF.

This rearrangement joins TRBV6-2 or TRBV6-3 to TRBJ1-2; as DNA is missing, the TRBD1 call by TCRdb cannot be tested. Germline CDR1 and CDR2: MNHEY and SVGEGT. The length of the CDR3 is 13 residues. CDR3: CASKSGQNYGYTF.

The CDR3 spells CSAKGDRVYTDTQYF. This rearrangement joins TRBV20-1 to TRBJ2-3; TCRdb selects TRBD1, and the lack of DNA leaves this call unchecked. CDR3 size: 15 residues. Germline V CDR1 and CDR2: DFQATT, SNEGSKA (reference sequence).

CDR3 region: CASTLGGYGTEAFF. This chain uses TRBV7-9 with TRBJ1-1; lacking DNA, the TRBD1 call made by TCRdb goes unchecked. Germline CDR1 and CDR2: SEHNR and FQNEAQ (reference sequence). The CDR3 runs 14 residues. The full variable domain, its missing parts supplied by reference TRBV7-9 and TRBJ1-1, is DTGVSQNPRHKITKRGQNVTFRCDPISEHNRLYWYRQTLGQGPEFLTYFQNEAQLEKSRLLSDRFSAERPKGSFSTLEIQRTEQGDSAMYLCASTLGGYGTEAFFGQGTRLTVV.

This clonotype is called medium-sized based on its frequency. The chain couples TRBV7-9 to TRBJ2-7; TCRdb's assignment of TRBD1 cannot be checked, as there is no DNA. This CDR3 is built from 14 residues. Germline CDR1 SEHNR, CDR2 FQNEAQ (reference sequence). The CDR3 spells CASSFPGSRGEQYF.

By frequency, this clonotype is medium-sized. V and J are TRBV5-4 and TRBJ2-7; the D gene TCRdb calls, TRBD2, cannot be checked with no DNA. Per the germline V gene, CDR1 is SGHNT and CDR2 is YYREEE (reference sequence). CDR3 length: 16 amino acids. CDR3 sequence: CASSYRSGGSAYEQYF.

The chain combines TRBV5-4 with TRBJ2-7; TCRdb's assignment of TRBD1 cannot be checked, as there is no DNA. Germline V gives CDR1 SGHNT, CDR2 YYREEE (reference sequence). CDR3 length: 16 amino acids. CDR3 residues: CASRRGGDRGPYEQYF.

This clonotype is identified as medium-sized (0.01 to 0.1%) from frequency. CDR3 protein: CASSTRVALNEQFF. The chain links TRBV19 to TRBJ2-1. In germline, CDR1 is LNHDA, CDR2 SQIVND (reference sequence). The length of the CDR3 is 14 residues.

The chain uses TRBV11-1 and TRBJ1-3. There are 14 residues in the CDR3. The V gene's germline CDR1 is SGHAT and CDR2 FQDESV (reference sequence). CDR3 amino acids: CASSLGEWPNTIYF.

This clonotype is classed as medium-sized by frequency. The chain recombines TRBV12-3 or TRBV12-4 with TRBJ2-5; the TRBD2 assignment by TCRdb is unverifiable without DNA. CDR3 length: 16 residues. This CDR3 is CASSFAASGGQETQYF.

This chain joins TRBV6-2 or TRBV6-3 and TRBJ2-7; TCRdb's D call, TRBD2, is unchecked because there is no DNA. The CDR3 contains 14 residues. Germline loops: CDR1 MNHEY, CDR2 SVGEGT. The CDR3 loop reads CASSYPWRDYEQYF.

Judged by frequency, this clonotype is medium-sized. The chain has TRBV27 and TRBJ2-7; TCRdb designates TRBD1, a call that cannot be tested without DNA. The CDR3 consists of 12 residues. In germline, CDR1 is MNHEY, CDR2 SMNVEV (reference sequence). This CDR3 is CASRRDTYEQYF.

Measured by frequency, this clonotype is medium-sized. V usage is TRBV19 and J usage is TRBJ2-7; TCRdb's assignment of TRBD2 cannot be checked, as there is no DNA. CDR3 length: 17 amino acids. Germline CDR1 LNHDA, CDR2 SQIVND (reference sequence). The CDR3 reads CATARLAGGQRDYEQYF.